Below are 5 T cell receptor beta chains sequenced from a single sample in a study of blood T cell repertoires in COVID-19. Data came from immunoSEQ multiplex PCR; TCRdb stores just in-frame clones and leaves some out. The sample holds about 52,000 clones, 82% seen once. Specimen: peripheral blood. These receptors came from a man older than 75 with COVID-19, enrolled during active disease.

The chain recombines TRBV5-6 with TRBJ1-1; the D is unclear. Trimming cost V 4 bases and J 2 bases, with 9 bases left between them. The CDR3 is 13 residues long. In germline, CDR1 is SGHDT, CDR2 YYEEEE. The CDR3, as DNA: TGTGCCAGCAGCAGTACAGCCAACACTGAAGCTTTCTTT. Encoded protein: CASSSTANTEAFF.

This clone was seen once. This chain joins TRBV27 and TRBJ2-1; D gene ambiguous. The germline V and J ends were trimmed by 3 bases and 5 bases, with 5 bases remaining between them. Germline V gives CDR1 MNHEY, CDR2 SMNVEV (reference sequence). CDR3 size: 12 residues. CDR3 amino acids: CASSFPDNEQFF. CDR3 nucleotide sequence: TGTGCCAGCAGTTTCCCCGACAATGAGCAGTTCTTC.

The genes are TRBV4-2 and TRBJ1-1; maybe TRBD1 (5 bases). Germline CDR1 LGHNA, CDR2 YNFKEQ. Between the trimmed V and J ends, which lost 3 bases and 5 bases, there was a span of 16 bases. The CDR3 is made up of 15 amino acids. Written as DNA, the CDR3 is TGTGCCAGCAGCCAGCAAGGGATGGGGGGGACTGAAGCTTTCTTT. Residues: CASSQQGMGGTEAFF.

This chain links TRBV18 with TRBJ1-6; D remains unclear. The CDR3 covers 14 residues. The V end lost 2 bases, the J end lost 5 bases, and 7 bases lay between the germline ends. Germline V CDR1 and CDR2: KGHSH, LQKENI. The CDR3 sequence is CASSPLQHNSPLHF. The CDR3 region has the DNA TGTGCCAGCTCACCATTACAGCATAATTCACCCCTCCACTTT.

This clone was recorded once. The chain is built from TRBV5-6 and TRBJ1-2, with TRBD1 matching over 10 bases. The V segment lost 4 bases and the J segment 5 bases; nucleotides outside the gene matches: 11. The CDR3 has 16 amino acids. Per the germline V gene, CDR1 is SGHDT and CDR2 is YYEEEE. The CDR3 loop reads CASSARDRGRGYGYTF. The CDR3 DNA reads as TGTGCCAGCAGCGCCCGGGACAGGGGTCGAGGATATGGCTACACCTTC.